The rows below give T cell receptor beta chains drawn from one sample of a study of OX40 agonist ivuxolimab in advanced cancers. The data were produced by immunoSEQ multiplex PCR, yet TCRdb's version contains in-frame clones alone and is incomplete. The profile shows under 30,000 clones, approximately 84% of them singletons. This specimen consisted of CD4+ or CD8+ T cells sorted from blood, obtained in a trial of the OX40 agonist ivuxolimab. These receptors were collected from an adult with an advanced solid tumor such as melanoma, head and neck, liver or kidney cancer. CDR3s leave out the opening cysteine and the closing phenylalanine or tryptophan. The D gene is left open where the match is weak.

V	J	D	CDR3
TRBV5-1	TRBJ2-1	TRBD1	ASSLDRGNEQF
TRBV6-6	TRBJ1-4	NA	ASTGQITNEKLF
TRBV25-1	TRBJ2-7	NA	ASSRQDSYEQY
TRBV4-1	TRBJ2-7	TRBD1	ASSQDGGTGAYEQY
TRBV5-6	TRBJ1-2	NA	ASSSEGTYGYT
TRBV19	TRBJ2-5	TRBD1	ASSISTGTVETQY
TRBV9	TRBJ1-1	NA	ASSPRQERNTEAF
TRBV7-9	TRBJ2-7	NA	ASRWMSDEQY
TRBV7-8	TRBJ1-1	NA	ASWSRAGNTEAF
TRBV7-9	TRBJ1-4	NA	ASSSSTPVSSGLF
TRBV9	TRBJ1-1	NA	ASSPLGANTEAF
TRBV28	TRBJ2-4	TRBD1	ASSYSTGPGQY
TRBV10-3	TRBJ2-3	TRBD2	AISEDPQRGDTDTQY
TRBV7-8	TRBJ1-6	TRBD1	ASSWGQSNSPLH
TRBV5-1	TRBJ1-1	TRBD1	ASSLAGTGGPEAF
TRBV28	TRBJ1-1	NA	ASSWTVNTEAF
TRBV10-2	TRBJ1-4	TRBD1	ASSEFGEGAANEKLF
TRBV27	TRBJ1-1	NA	ASSSTGRAAEAF
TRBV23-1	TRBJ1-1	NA	ASSQRTRGRNTEAF
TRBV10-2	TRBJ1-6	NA	ASSEDGALYNSPLH
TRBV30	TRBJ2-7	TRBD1	AWNDRGISYEQY
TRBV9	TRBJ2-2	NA	ASSAHIANTGELF
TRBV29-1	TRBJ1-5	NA	SVAGFGERDQPQH
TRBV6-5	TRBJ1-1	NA	ASSEDTEAF
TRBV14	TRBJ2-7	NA	ASSRLGTGTGPEDEQY
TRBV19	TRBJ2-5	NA	ASRRRGMETQY
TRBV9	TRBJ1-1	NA	ASSEPREGVNTEAF
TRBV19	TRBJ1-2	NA	ASSIGTRRGYT
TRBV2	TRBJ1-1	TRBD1	ASSEVMGTGDSLNTEAF
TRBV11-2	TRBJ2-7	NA	ASSLEGLMRADYEQY
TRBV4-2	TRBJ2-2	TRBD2	ASSRGLAGASGTGELF
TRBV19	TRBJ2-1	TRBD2	ASSFGLAVYNEQF
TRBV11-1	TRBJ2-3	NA	ASSSAGRDYTDTQY
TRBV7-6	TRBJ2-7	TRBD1	ASSSTGAGEQY
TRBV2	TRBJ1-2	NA	ASRTKVNYGYT
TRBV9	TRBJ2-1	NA	ASSVEGQIYNEQF
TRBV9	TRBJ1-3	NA	ASSEGTPAHSGNTIY
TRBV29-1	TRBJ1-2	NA	SVEEENYGYT
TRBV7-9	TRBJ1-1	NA	ASSFTTGTPEAF
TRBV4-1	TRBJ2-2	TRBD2	AVGDPAGENTGELF
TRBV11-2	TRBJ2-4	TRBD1	ASSLVVRQGGAKNIQY
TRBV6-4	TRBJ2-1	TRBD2	ASSLWERGGYEQF
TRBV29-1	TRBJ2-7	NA	SVEEGDRETFTYEQY
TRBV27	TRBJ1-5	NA	ASSNQPQH
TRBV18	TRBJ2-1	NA	ASSPPVANNEQF
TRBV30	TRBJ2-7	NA	AWMPDPSYEQY
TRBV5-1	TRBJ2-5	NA	ASRPEGTSQETQY
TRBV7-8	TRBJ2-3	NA	ASSLEGGTDTQY
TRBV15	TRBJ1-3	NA	ATSRGIGAINTIY
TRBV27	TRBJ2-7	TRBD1	ASSLDRGLEQY
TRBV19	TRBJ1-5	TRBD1	ASSMGQRNQPQH
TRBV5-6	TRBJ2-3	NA	ASSLNAGVMTDTQY
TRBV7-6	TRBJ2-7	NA	ASSPALGYEQY
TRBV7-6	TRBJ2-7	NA	ASSLERGLDEQY
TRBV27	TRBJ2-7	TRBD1	ASSLKRGRQEQY
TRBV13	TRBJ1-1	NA	ASSLEPLVAF
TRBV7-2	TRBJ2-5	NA	ASSLGAGEETQY
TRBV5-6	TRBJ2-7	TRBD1	ASSPPPNRGRPHEQY
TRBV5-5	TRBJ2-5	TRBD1	ASSLGQGYQETQY
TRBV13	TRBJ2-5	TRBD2	ASSRTRGVETQY